These 27 T cell receptor beta chains were all obtained from the same sample, sequenced in a study of blood T cell repertoires in COVID-19. The protocol was immunoSEQ multiplex PCR, while the TCRdb copy is restricted to in-frame clones and leaves out a portion. The sample contains around 41,000 clones, around 84% of which appear only once. Material: peripheral blood. The receptors were sampled from a human donor in a cohort sampled during active COVID-19.

The chain uses TRBV3-1 (or the pseudogene TRBV3-2) and TRBJ2-7, with D possibly TRBD1 on 6 matching bases. V gave up 4 bases and J gave up 5 bases, with 15 bases separating them. The CDR3 contains 14 residues. CDR1 LGHDT and CDR2 YNNKEL come from the germline V gene (reference sequence). DNA of the CDR3: TGTGCCAGCAGCCGATTGGGGGCGAGGAACGAGCAGTACTTC. It codes for CASSRLGARNEQYF.

The genes are TRBV5-5 and TRBJ2-1; TRBD2 matches 10 bases. The V segment lost 1 base and the J segment 9 bases; nucleotides outside the gene matches: 4. CDR1 is SGHKS, CDR2 YYEKEE, per germline (reference sequence). CDR3 size: 14 residues. The CDR3 nucleotides read TGTGCCAGCAGCTTGACTAGCGGGGAGGGTGAGCAGTTCTTC. As protein: CASSLTSGEGEQFF.

The chain joins TRBV18 to TRBJ2-3; 11 bases align to TRBD2. The CDR3 runs to 16 residues. V lost 1 base, J lost 5 bases, and 5 bases stayed unmatched. Germline loops: CDR1 KGHSH, CDR2 LQKENI. The CDR3 coding sequence is TGTGCCAGCTCACCACGACTAGCGGGGACAAGAGATACGCAGTATTTT. It encodes CASSPRLAGTRDTQYF.

V gene TRBV5-1 combines with J gene TRBJ1-4; 7 positions agree with TRBD1. The germline CDR1 and CDR2 sequences are SGHRS and YFSETQ. Germline trimming cut 6 bases from V and 8 bases from J; bases unmatched to any gene: 13. The CDR3 is 15 amino acids. The CDR3 spells CASTEDRGRGEKLFF. DNA for the CDR3: TGCGCCAGCACCGAGGATAGGGGGCGAGGAGAAAAACTGTTTTTT.

The chain joins TRBV5-1 to TRBJ2-7; 8 bases are shared with TRBD2. CDR1 and CDR2 from the germline V gene are SGHRS and YFSETQ. Trimming removed 4 bases from V and 0 bases from J; junction bases left unmatched: 3. The CDR3 runs to 14 residues. The CDR3 DNA is TGCGCCAGCAGCGCTAGCGGGTACTCCTACGAGCAGTACTTC. Protein: CASSASGYSYEQYF.

The chain couples TRBV5-4 to TRBJ1-4; D remains ambiguous. CDR3 length: 17 amino acids. Trimming left V 0 bases short and J 4 bases short, with 16 bases between. Germline assignment: CDR1 SGHNT and CDR2 YYREEE (reference sequence). The CDR3 loop reads CASSLALGPRDNEKLFF. In DNA form, the CDR3 reads TGTGCCAGCAGCTTGGCCCTCGGGCCCCGGGATAATGAAAAACTGTTTTTT.

This chain uses TRBV10-2 with TRBJ2-5, with D uncertain. There are 15 residues in the CDR3. Trimming removed 8 bases from V and 2 bases from J, with 18 bases in between. Germline V gene lookup returns CDR1 WSHSY and CDR2 SAAADI. This CDR3 is CASRGNRHLQETQYF. The DNA for the CDR3 is TGCGCCAGCCGTGGCAACCGCCATCTACAAGAGACCCAGTACTTC.

This clone was seen only a few times. The genes are TRBV3-1 (or the pseudogene TRBV3-2) and TRBJ2-1, with 7 bases aligning to TRBD1. Germline loops: CDR1 LGHDT, CDR2 YNNKEL (reference sequence). CDR3 length: 14 amino acids. J was trimmed by 8 bases and V by 3 bases; bases with no gene match: 7. CDR3 in amino acids: CASSHTTGVHEQFF. As DNA, the CDR3 is TGTGCCAGCAGCCACACCACAGGGGTGCATGAGCAGTTCTTC.

This chain joins TRBV21-1 and TRBJ2-7; no check of the table's D call, TRBD1, against the DNA was made. TRBV21-1 is marked as a pseudogene. This CDR3 is 15 amino acids long. This chain's CDR3 is CASSRDRGPPGEQYF. CDR3 coding DNA: TGTGCCAGCAGCAGGGACAGGGGCCCTCCTGGCGAGCAGTACTTC.

The sample holds a few counts of this clone. The chain recombines TRBV2 with TRBJ1-5; possible D gene TRBD1, 6 bases. Looked up from germline, CDR1 is SNHLY and CDR2 is FYNNEI. The CDR3 covers 14 residues. The V gene lost 6 bases and the J gene lost 7 bases, with 16 bases spanning the gap. CDR3 residues: CASSPMGAVQPQHF. CDR3 in DNA: TGTGCCAGCAGCCCCATGGGGGCTGTACAGCCCCAGCATTTT.

The V call is TRBV2, the J call TRBJ2-1; TRBD1 might be the D (6 bases). CDR1 is SNHLY and CDR2 is FYNNEI in the germline V gene. The CDR3 contains 14 residues. V gave up 6 bases and J gave up 9 bases, with 18 bases separating them. The CDR3 loop reads CASSLETGIAEQFF. CDR3 coding DNA: TGTGCCAGCAGCCTTGAAACAGGGATCGCTGAGCAGTTCTTC.

The V call is TRBV27, the J call TRBJ1-6, with D maybe TRBD1 (6 bases). The CDR3 is made up of 13 amino acids. Germline loops: CDR1 MNHEY, CDR2 SMNVEV (reference sequence). V lost 7 bases and J lost 7, with 11 bases in between. CDR3 nucleotides: TGTGCCAGCAACAGGGTCGGAAATTCACCCCTCCACTTT. It specifies CASNRVGNSPLHF.

The V call is TRBV9, the J call TRBJ2-5; TRBD2 aligns across 7 bases. J was trimmed by 5 bases and V by 0 bases; bases with no gene match: 10. The CDR3 covers 16 residues. Germline V gene lookup returns CDR1 SGDLS and CDR2 YYNGEE. The chain's CDR3 is CASSVATADGRETQYF. Written as DNA, the CDR3 is TGTGCCAGCAGCGTAGCTACAGCCGACGGGAGGGAGACCCAGTACTTC.

This clone counts as large. The V and J genes are TRBV7-2 and TRBJ2-7; maybe TRBD1 (6 bases). The V and J ends lost 5 bases and 6 bases respectively, with 17 bases between them. The CDR3 consists of 14 residues. The germline CDR1 and CDR2 sequences are SGHTA and FQGNSA. The CDR3 DNA sequence: TGTGCCAGCAGCCCCGGGACAAGGCCCACCGAGCAGTACTTC. Translated: CASSPGTRPTEQYF.

The genes are TRBV6-1 and TRBJ1-1, with TRBD1 matching over 8 bases. The CDR3 is 14 amino acids. J gave up 6 bases and V 2 bases, and 5 bases lay outside the gene matches. CDR1 and CDR2 (germline): MNHNS, SASEGT. This CDR3 reads CASSEMDRVSEAFF. The CDR3 DNA is TGTGCCAGCAGTGAAATGGACAGGGTGTCTGAAGCTTTCTTT.

The CDR3 nucleotides read TGTGCCAGCAGGGGACAGGGAGCGCACGAGCAGTACTTC. It encodes CASRGQGAHEQYF. The chain links TRBV6-5 to TRBJ2-7; 9 nucleotides align to TRBD1. The CDR3 consists of 13 residues. J gave up 5 bases and V 6 bases, and 5 bases lay outside the gene matches. CDR1 and CDR2 from the germline V gene are MNHEY and SVGAGI.

V and J are TRBV5-1 and TRBJ2-3; 11 bases line up with TRBD1. There are 15 residues in the CDR3. Germline V gene sequence: CDR1 SGHRS, CDR2 YFSETQ. V gave up 4 bases and J gave up 4 bases; unmatched junction bases: 5. CDR3 DNA sequence: TGCGCCAGCAGCCAGGACAGGGGGCAATCAGATACGCAGTATTTT. Protein sequence: CASSQDRGQSDTQYF.

The V call is TRBV27, the J call TRBJ2-1, with D tentatively TRBD2 (5 bases). The V end was cut by 5 bases, the J end by 5 bases, with 16 bases between. The CDR3 loop spans 15 amino acids. Germline-derived CDR1 and CDR2 are MNHEY and SMNVEV (reference sequence). The CDR3, as DNA: TGTGCCAGCAGTCCGGATCGGGGTTTAGACAATGAGCAGTTCTTC. Amino acid sequence: CASSPDRGLDNEQFF.

V is TRBV18 and J is TRBJ1-2; D possibly corresponds to TRBD1 (5 bases). In germline, CDR1 is KGHSH, CDR2 LQKENI. Trimming left V 3 bases short and J 5 bases short, with 10 bases between. This CDR3 has 13 amino acids. This CDR3 is CASSPGTGYGYTF. CDR3 DNA sequence: TGTGCCAGCTCACCGGGAACAGGTTATGGCTACACCTTC.

The chain is built from TRBV25-1 and TRBJ1-5; D remains unclear. Germline values: CDR1 MGHDK, CDR2 SYGVNS. Trimming removed 6 bases at V and 1 base at J, with 13 bases between. The CDR3 has 15 residues. The chain's CDR3 is CASSLGGISNQPQHF. CDR3 in DNA: TGTGCCAGCAGCCTTGGAGGGATAAGCAATCAGCCCCAGCATTTT.

The rearrangement uses TRBV7-9 and TRBJ2-4, with 8 bases aligning to TRBD2. Germline lookup yields CDR1 SEHNR and CDR2 FQNEAQ (reference sequence). CDR3 length equals 14 residues. Trimming at V came to 2 bases and at J to 8 bases, leaving 5 bases not matched to a gene. In DNA, the CDR3 is TGTGCCAGCAGCTTACTACCCGGGGGGGACATTCAGTACTTC. It is translated as CASSLLPGGDIQYF.

The chain links TRBV7-9 to TRBJ1-2; maybe TRBD1 (5 bases). The CDR3 extends over 13 amino acids. Trimming pared 4 bases from V and 3 bases from J, leaving 9 bases between. From germline, CDR1 is SEHNR and CDR2 FQNEAQ (reference sequence). Written as DNA, the CDR3 is TGTGCCAGCAGCTCGCTCAGGGACTATGGCTACACCTTC. Amino acid sequence: CASSSLRDYGYTF.

V gene TRBV6-5 combines with J gene TRBJ2-7, with a possible D match to TRBD1 (6 bases). This CDR3 region has 12 residues. In germline, CDR1 is MNHEY, CDR2 SVGAGI. Trimming cost V 4 bases and J 5 bases, with 9 bases left between them. This CDR3 reads CASSSQGHEQYF. The CDR3 nucleotides are TGTGCCAGCAGTTCGCAGGGGCACGAGCAGTACTTC.

The rearrangement links TRBV7-9 to TRBJ2-7, with D tentatively TRBD2 (5 bases). Trimming left V 3 bases short and J 6 bases short, with 9 bases between. The V gene's germline CDR1 is SEHNR and CDR2 FQNEAQ (reference sequence). The CDR3 is 12 residues long. CDR3: CASSLDRGEQYF. The CDR3 DNA reads TGTGCCAGCAGCTTGGATCGGGGCGAGCAGTACTTC.

The chain is built from TRBV21-1 and TRBJ2-7; the DNA was not compared with TRBD2, the D call given in the table. TRBV21-1 is tagged as a pseudogene. The CDR3 spans 13 residues. The CDR3 sequence: CAPRAGASHEQYF. The CDR3 DNA reads as TGTGCCCCCAGGGCGGGGGCGTCCCACGAGCAGTACTTC.

The rearrangement joins TRBV2 to TRBJ2-1; the D is unclear. The CDR3 consists of 12 residues. V lost 2 bases to trimming and J lost 8 bases, with 7 bases between them. Germline V CDR1 and CDR2: SNHLY, FYNNEI. Here the CDR3 DNA reads TGTGCCAGCAGTGAAATTTCCGATGAGCAGTTCTTC. Protein product: CASSEISDEQFF.

The chain uses TRBV27 and TRBJ2-3, with 7 positions matching TRBD1. Trimming at V came to 2 bases and at J to 5 bases, leaving 13 bases not matched to a gene. The CDR3 length is 17 residues. Germline loops: CDR1 MNHEY, CDR2 SMNVEV (reference sequence). The CDR3 loop reads CASSLRPPPAGGDTQYF. In DNA, the CDR3 is TGTGCCAGCAGTTTAAGGCCACCCCCGGCAGGGGGAGATACGCAGTATTTT.